This entry lists 8 T cell receptor beta chains sequenced from one sample in a study of radiation and T cells in renal cell carcinoma. As to time point: blood 2 weeks post-SBRT. Treatment of the sample: 15 Gy SBRT to primary tumor, nephrectomy 4 weeks later. The repertoire was sequenced with immunoSEQ multiplex PCR; TCRdb's copy has only in-frame clones and lacks some. The sample lists around 76,000 clones; 82% were seen once. The sample consisted of blood, taken from a patient whose treatment included radiotherapy and nephrectomy. These receptors originate from a man aged 55 to 69 with renal cell carcinoma.

The V and J genes are TRBV5-1 and TRBJ2-7; D gene ambiguous. The V end lost 2 bases, the J end lost 5 bases, and 11 bases lay between the germline ends. The CDR3 runs to 13 residues. Germline V gives CDR1 SGHRS, CDR2 YFSETQ. The CDR3 spells CASSLRVRDEQYF. CDR3 nucleotide sequence: TGCGCCAGCAGCTTAAGGGTACGGGACGAGCAGTACTTC.

The rearrangement uses TRBV27 and TRBJ2-1; D might be TRBD2 (5 bases). The germline V gene encodes CDR1 MNHEY and CDR2 SMNVEV (reference sequence). The CDR3 sequence is 15 residues long. V lost 4 bases to trimming and J lost 3 bases, with 13 bases between them. CDR3 loop: CASSSNIRGYNEQFF. The DNA of the CDR3 is TGTGCCAGCAGTTCCAATATCCGGGGCTACAATGAGCAGTTCTTC.

This chain joins TRBV2 and TRBJ1-2; D unresolved. Deletions cut 3 bases from V and 8 bases from J, with 13 bases between. Germline values: CDR1 SNHLY, CDR2 FYNNEI. There are 13 residues in the CDR3. The CDR3 DNA reads TGTGCCAGCAGTGAGGCAAGGAAGGAGGGCTACACCTTC. It translates to CASSEARKEGYTF.

This clone came up once. This rearrangement joins TRBV6-1 to TRBJ2-7, with D possibly matching TRBD2 (6 bases). CDR3 length: 15 amino acids. Per germline, CDR1 MNHNS and CDR2 SASEGT. V was trimmed by 7 bases and J by 3 bases, leaving 19 bases between them. The CDR3 is CASISGQGGLYEQYF. The DNA for the CDR3 is TGTGCCAGCATCTCGGGGCAGGGAGGTCTCTACGAGCAGTACTTC.

V and J are TRBV7-2 and TRBJ1-6; D not resolved. The CDR3 loop spans 14 amino acids. Trimming stripped 5 bases from V and 10 bases from J, with 15 bases between. CDR1 SGHTA and CDR2 FQGNSA come from the germline V gene. CDR3 bases: TGTGCCAGCAGCCCCACCCGGGGTGGCTCACCCCTCCACTTT. Its translation: CASSPTRGGSPLHF. The whole variable domain, filled in from reference TRBV7-2 and TRBJ1-6, reads GAGVSQSPSNKVTEKGKDVELRCDPISGHTALYWYRQSLGQGLEFLIYFQGNSAPDKSGLPSDRFSAERTGGSVSTLTIQRTQQEDSAVYLCASSPTRGGSPLHFGNGTRLTVT.

The chain uses TRBV28 and TRBJ2-4; no reliable D call. V gave up 7 bases and J gave up 6 bases, with 16 bases separating them. Germline V gene sequence: CDR1 MDHEN, CDR2 SYDVKM. The CDR3 spans 14 residues. CDR3: CASTGVRSTNIQYF. CDR3 bases: TGTGCCAGCACGGGCGTTAGGAGTACAAACATTCAGTACTTC.

The chain has TRBV9 and TRBJ2-3; no reliable D call. The CDR3 length is 12 residues. V shed 0 bases and J shed 7 bases, with 6 bases lying between them. The germline gives CDR1 SGDLS, CDR2 YYNGEE. The CDR3 reads CASSVVPYTQYF. The CDR3 bases are TGTGCCAGCAGCGTAGTACCGTATACGCAGTATTTT.

The rearrangement uses TRBV4-1 and TRBJ2-1, with TRBD2 matching 13 bases. The CDR3 totals 21 residues. J lost 0 bases, V lost 0 bases, and 11 bases had no gene match. In germline, CDR1 is MGHRA, CDR2 YSYEKL. The CDR3 DNA is TGCGCCAGCAGCCAAGATAAAGGGACTAGCGGGACTGGAAACTCCTACAATGAGCAGTTCTTC. Its translation: CASSQDKGTSGTGNSYNEQFF.